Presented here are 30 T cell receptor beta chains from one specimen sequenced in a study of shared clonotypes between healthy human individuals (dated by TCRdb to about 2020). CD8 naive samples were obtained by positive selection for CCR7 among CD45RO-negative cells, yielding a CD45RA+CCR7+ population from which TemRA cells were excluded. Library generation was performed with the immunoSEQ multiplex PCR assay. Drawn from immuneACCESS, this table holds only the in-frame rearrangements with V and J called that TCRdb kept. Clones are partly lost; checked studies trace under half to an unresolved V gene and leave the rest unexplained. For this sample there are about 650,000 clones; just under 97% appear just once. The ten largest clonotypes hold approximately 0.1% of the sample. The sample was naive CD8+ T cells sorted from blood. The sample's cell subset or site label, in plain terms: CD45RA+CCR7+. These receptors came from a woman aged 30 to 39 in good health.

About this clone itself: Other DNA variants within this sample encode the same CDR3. This CDR3 reads CASRSGNEQFF. DNA of the CDR3: TGTGCCAGCAGGAGCGGTAATGAGCAGTTCTTC. The rearrangement joins TRBV27 to TRBJ2-1, with D possibly being TRBD2 (5 bases). The length of the CDR3 is 11 residues. Trimming shortened V by 6 bases and J by 7 bases, and 7 bases separated the two germline ends. The V gene's germline CDR1 is MNHEY and CDR2 SMNVEV (reference sequence).

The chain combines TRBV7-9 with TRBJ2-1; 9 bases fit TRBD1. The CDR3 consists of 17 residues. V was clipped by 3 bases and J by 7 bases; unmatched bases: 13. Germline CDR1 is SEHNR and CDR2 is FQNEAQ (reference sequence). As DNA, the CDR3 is TGTGCCAGCAGCTTTCCGGGACAGGGTTCGTTCAGGAATGAGCAGTTCTTC. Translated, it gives CASSFPGQGSFRNEQFF.

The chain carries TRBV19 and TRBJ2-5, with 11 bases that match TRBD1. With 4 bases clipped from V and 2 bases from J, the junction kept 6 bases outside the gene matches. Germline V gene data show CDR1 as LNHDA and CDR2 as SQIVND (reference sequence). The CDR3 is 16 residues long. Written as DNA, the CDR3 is TGTGCCAGTAGTACCCGGGACAGGGGGAGTCAAGAGACCCAGTACTTC. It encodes CASSTRDRGSQETQYF. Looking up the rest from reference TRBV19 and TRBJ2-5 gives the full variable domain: DGGITQSPKYLFRKEGQNVTLSCEQNLNHDAMYWYRQDPGQGLRLIYYSQIVNDFQKGDIAEGYSVSREKKESFPLTVTSAQKNPTAFYLCASSTRDRGSQETQYFGPGTRLLVL.

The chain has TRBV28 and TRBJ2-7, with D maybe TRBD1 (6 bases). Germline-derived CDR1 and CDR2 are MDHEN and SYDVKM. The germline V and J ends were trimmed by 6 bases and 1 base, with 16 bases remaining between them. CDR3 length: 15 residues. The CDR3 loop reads CASSWGQGESYEQYF. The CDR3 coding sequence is TGTGCCAGCAGCTGGGGGCAGGGAGAGTCCTACGAGCAGTACTTC. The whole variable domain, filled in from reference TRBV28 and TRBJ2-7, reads DVKVTQSSRYLVKRTGEKVFLECVQDMDHENMFWYRQDPGLGLRLIYFSYDVKMKEKGDIPEGYSVSREKKERFSLILESASTNQTSMYLCASSWGQGESYEQYFGPGTRLTVT.

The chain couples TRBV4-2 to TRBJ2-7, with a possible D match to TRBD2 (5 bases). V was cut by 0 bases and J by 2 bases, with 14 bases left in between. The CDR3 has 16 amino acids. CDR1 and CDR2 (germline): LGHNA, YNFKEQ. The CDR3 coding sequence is TGTGCCAGCAGCCAAGATGAGGAAGCGGAGGCCTACGAGCAGTACTTC. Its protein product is CASSQDEEAEAYEQYF.

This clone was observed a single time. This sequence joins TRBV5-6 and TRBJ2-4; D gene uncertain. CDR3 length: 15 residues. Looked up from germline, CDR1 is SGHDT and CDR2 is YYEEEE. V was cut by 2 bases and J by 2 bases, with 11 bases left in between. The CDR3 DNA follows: TGTGCCAGCAGCTTCTCCTCCCTGTCCAAAAACATTCAGTACTTC. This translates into CASSFSSLSKNIQYF. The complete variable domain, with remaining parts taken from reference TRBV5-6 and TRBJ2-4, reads DAGVTQSPTHLIKTRGQQVTLRCSPKSGHDTVSWYQQALGQGPQFIFQYYEEEERQRGNFPDRFSGHQFPNYSSELNVNALLLGDSALYLCASSFSSLSKNIQYFGAGTRLSVL.

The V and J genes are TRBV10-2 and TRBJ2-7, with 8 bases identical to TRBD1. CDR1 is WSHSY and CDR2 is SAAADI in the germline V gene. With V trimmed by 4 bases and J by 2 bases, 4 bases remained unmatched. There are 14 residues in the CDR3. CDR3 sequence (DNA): TGCGCCAGCAGTGTGCTGACAGGGGCCTACGAGCAGTACTTC. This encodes CASSVLTGAYEQYF.

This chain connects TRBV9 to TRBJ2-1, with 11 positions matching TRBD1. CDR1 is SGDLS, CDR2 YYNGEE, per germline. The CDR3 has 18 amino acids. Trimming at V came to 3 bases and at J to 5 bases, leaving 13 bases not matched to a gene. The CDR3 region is CASSAAPDRGQFDNEQFF. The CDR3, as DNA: TGTGCCAGCAGCGCGGCTCCGGACAGGGGGCAGTTTGACAATGAGCAGTTCTTC.

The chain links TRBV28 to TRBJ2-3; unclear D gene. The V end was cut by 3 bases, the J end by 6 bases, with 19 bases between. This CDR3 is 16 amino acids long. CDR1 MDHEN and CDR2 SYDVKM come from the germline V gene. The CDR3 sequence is CASSFPPTKNEDTQYF. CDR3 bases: TGTGCCAGCAGTTTTCCCCCAACAAAAAATGAGGATACGCAGTATTTT.

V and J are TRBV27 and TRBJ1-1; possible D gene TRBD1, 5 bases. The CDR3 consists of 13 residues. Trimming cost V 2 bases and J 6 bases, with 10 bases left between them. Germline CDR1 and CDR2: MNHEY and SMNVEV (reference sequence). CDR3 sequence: CASSLRGVPEAFF. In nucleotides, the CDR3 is TGTGCCAGCAGTTTACGGGGGGTCCCTGAAGCTTTCTTT.

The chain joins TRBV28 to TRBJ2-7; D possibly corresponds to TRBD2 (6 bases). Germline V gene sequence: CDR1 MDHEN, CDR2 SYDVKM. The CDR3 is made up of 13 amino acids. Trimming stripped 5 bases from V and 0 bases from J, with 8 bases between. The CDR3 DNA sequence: TGTGCCAGCAGTGGAGGGAGCTCCTACGAGCAGTACTTC. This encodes CASSGGSSYEQYF.

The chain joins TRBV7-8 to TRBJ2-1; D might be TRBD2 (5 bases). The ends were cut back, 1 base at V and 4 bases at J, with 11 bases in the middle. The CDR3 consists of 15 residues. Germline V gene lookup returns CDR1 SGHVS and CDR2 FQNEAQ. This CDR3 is CASSLEDGDYNEQFF. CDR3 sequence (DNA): TGTGCCAGCAGCTTAGAGGACGGGGATTACAATGAGCAGTTCTTC.

The DNA for the CDR3 is TGTGCCAGTAGTATAGGAGACAGGTACGAGCAGTACTTC. It codes for CASSIGDRYEQYF. V and J are TRBV19 and TRBJ2-7; D perhaps matches TRBD1 (6 bases). Germline lookup yields CDR1 LNHDA and CDR2 SQIVND (reference sequence). V lost 1 base and J lost 4, with 8 bases in between. This CDR3 spans 13 amino acids.

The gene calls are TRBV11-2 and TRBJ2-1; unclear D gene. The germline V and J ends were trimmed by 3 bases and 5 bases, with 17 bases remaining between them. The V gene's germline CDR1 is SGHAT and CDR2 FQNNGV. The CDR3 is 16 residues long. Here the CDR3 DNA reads TGTGCCAGCAGCTTTCTGGTTGCACGAGTGGACAATGAGCAGTTCTTC. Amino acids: CASSFLVARVDNEQFF.

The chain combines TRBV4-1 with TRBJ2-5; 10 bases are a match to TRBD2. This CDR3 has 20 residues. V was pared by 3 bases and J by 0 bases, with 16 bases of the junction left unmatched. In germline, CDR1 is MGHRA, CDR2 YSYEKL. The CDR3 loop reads CASSHPLAGVVAEYQETQYF. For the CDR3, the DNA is TGCGCCAGCAGCCACCCCCTAGCGGGAGTCGTCGCGGAGTACCAAGAGACCCAGTACTTC.

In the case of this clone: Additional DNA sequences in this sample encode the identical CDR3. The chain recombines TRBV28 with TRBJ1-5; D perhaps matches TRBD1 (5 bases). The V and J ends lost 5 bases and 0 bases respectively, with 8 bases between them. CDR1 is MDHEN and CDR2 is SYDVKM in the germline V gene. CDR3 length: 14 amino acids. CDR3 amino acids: CASSRGYSNQPQHF. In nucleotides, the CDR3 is TGTGCCAGCAGTAGGGGCTATAGCAATCAGCCCCAGCATTTT.

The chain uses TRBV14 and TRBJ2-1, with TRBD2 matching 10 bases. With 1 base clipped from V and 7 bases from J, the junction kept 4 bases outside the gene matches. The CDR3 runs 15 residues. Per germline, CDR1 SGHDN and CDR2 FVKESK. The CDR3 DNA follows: TGTGCCAGCAGCCAAGTAGCGGGAGGTCTAAATGAGCAGTTCTTC. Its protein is CASSQVAGGLNEQFF.

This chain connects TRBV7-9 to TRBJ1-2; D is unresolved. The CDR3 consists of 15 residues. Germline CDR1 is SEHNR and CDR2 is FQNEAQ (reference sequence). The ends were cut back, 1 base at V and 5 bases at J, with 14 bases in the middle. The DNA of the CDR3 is TGTGCCAGCAGCTTAGACTCAGAGACACCATATGGCTACACCTTC. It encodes CASSLDSETPYGYTF. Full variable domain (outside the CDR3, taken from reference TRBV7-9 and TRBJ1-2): DTGVSQNPRHKITKRGQNVTFRCDPISEHNRLYWYRQTLGQGPEFLTYFQNEAQLEKSRLLSDRFSAERPKGSFSTLEIQRTEQGDSAMYLCASSLDSETPYGYTFGSGTRLTVV.

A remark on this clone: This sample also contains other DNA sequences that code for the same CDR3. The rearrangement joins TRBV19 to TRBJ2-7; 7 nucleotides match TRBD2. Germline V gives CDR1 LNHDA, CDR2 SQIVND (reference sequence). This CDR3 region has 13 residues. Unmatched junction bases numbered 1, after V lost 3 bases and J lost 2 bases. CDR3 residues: CASSIGGAYEQYF. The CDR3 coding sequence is TGTGCCAGTAGTATTGGGGGGGCCTACGAGCAGTACTTC.

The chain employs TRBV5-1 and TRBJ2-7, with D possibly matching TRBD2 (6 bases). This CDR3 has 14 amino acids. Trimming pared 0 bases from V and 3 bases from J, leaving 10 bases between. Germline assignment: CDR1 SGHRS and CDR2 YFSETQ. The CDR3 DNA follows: TGCGCCAGCAGCTTGGCGCCGGGGGTCTACGAGCAGTACTTC. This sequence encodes CASSLAPGVYEQYF.

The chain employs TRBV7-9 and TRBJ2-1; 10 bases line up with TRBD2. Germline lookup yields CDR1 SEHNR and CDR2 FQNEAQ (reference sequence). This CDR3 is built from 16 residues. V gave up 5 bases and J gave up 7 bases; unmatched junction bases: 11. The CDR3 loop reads CASSPRTSGGGNEQFF. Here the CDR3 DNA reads TGTGCCAGCAGCCCCCGGACTAGCGGAGGGGGGAATGAGCAGTTCTTC. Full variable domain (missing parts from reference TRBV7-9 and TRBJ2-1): DTGVSQNPRHKITKRGQNVTFRCDPISEHNRLYWYRQTLGQGPEFLTYFQNEAQLEKSRLLSDRFSAERPKGSFSTLEIQRTEQGDSAMYLCASSPRTSGGGNEQFFGPGTRLTVL.

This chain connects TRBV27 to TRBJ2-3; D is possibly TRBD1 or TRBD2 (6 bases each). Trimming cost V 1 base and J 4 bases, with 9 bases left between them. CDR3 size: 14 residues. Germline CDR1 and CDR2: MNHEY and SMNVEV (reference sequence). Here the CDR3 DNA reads TGTGCCAGCAGTTTATACGGGGGCCCAGATACGCAGTATTTT. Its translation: CASSLYGGPDTQYF.

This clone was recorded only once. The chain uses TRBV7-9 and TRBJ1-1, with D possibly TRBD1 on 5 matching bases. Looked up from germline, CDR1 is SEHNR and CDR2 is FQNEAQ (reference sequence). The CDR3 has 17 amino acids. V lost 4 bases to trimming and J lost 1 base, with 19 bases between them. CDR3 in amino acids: CASSSSAVGPKNTEAFF. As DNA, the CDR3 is TGTGCCAGCAGCTCCTCAGCGGTGGGACCAAAGAACACTGAAGCTTTCTTT.

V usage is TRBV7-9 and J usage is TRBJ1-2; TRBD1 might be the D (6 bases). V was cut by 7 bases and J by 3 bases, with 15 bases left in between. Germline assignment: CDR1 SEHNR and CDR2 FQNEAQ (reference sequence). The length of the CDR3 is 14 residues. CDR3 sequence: CASTQLQGHYGYTF. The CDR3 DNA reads TGTGCCAGCACCCAGCTCCAGGGGCACTATGGCTACACCTTC.

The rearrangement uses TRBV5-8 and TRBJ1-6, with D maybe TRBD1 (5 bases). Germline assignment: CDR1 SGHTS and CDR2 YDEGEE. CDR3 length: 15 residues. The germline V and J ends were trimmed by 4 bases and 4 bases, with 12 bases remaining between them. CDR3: CASSLTAKYNSPLHF. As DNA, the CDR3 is TGTGCCAGCAGCCTGACAGCGAAATATAATTCACCCCTCCACTTT.

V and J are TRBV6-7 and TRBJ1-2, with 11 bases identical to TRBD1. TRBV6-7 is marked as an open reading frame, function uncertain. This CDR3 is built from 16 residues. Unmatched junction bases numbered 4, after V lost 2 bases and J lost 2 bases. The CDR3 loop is CASSYVRDRGNYGYTF. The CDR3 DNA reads TGTGCCAGCAGTTACGTCAGGGACAGGGGGAACTATGGCTACACCTTC.

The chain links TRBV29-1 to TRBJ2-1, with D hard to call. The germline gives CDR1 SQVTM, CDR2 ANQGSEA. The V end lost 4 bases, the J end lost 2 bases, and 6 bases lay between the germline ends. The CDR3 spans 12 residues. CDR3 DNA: TGCAGCGTTGGAAGGGCCTACAATGAGCAGTTCTTC. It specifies CSVGRAYNEQFF.

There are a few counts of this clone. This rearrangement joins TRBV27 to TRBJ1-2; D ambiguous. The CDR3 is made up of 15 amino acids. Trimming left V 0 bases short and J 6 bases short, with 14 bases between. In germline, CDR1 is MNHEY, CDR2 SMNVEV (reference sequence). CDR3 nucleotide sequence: TGTGCCAGCAGTTTATCGGACTCGTTGGCGGATGGCTACACCTTC. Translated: CASSLSDSLADGYTF.

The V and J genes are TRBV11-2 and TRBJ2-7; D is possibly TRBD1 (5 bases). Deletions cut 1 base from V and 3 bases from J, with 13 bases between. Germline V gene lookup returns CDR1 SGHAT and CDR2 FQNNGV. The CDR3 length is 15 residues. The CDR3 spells CASSLAVRGHYEQYF. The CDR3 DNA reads TGTGCCAGCAGCTTAGCAGTAAGGGGCCACTACGAGCAGTACTTC.

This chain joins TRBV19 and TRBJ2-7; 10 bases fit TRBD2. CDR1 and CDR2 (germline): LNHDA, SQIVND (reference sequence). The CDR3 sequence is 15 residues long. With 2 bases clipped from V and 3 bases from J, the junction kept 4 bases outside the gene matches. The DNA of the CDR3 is TGTGCCAGTAGTATACGGACTAGCGGAATCTACGAGCAGTACTTC. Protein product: CASSIRTSGIYEQYF.